These 26 T cell receptor beta chains share one sample of origin, sequenced in a study of cytomegalovirus exposure and HLA in healthy donors. The PCR was carried out with 60 Vbeta primers and 13 Jbeta primers. Assay: immunoSEQ multiplex PCR; the TCRdb copy retains only in-frame clones and omits some. This sample yields just under 150,000 clones, of which 75% to 90% are seen a single time; less than 3.5% belongs to the top ten. The sequencing input was PBMCs. Receptors were obtained from a woman younger than 45 in good health and CMV-seronegative.

As to this clone: At one boundary the junction diverges from the germline segment, which might be a read error. The CDR3: CSSSHRDSSYEQYF. In DNA, the CDR3 is TGTTCCAGCAGCCACAGGGACAGCTCCTACGAGCAGTACTTC. This chain uses TRBV7-9 with TRBJ2-7, with 7 bases aligning to TRBD1. CDR1 SEHNR and CDR2 FQNEAQ come from the germline V gene (reference sequence). This CDR3 is built from 14 residues.

The rearrangement uses TRBV10-1 and TRBJ2-1; 9 bases match TRBD2. Germline CDR1 is WNHNN and CDR2 is SYGVQD (reference sequence). The CDR3 extends over 14 amino acids. Trimming cost V 2 bases and J 5 bases; bases outside gene matches: 1. The CDR3 here is CASSEGGRDNEQFF. The CDR3 DNA sequence: TGCGCCAGCAGTGAGGGCGGGAGGGACAATGAGCAGTTCTTC.

About this clone: The same CDR3 arises from other DNA sequences in this sample as well. The genes are TRBV27 and TRBJ1-4; D remains unclear. CDR1 and CDR2 from the germline V gene are MNHEY and SMNVEV (reference sequence). Trimming removed 3 bases at V and 0 bases at J, with 5 bases between. This CDR3 is built from 14 residues. CDR3 in DNA: TGTGCCAGCAGTTTTTCAGCAACTAATGAAAAACTGTTTTTT. Its protein is CASSFSATNEKLFF. Drawing the rest from reference TRBV27 and TRBJ1-4, the complete variable domain is EAQVTQNPRYLITVTGKKLTVTCSQNMNHEYMSWYRQDPGLGLRQIYYSMNVEVTDKGDVPEGYKVSRKEKRNFPLILESPSPNQTSLYFCASSFSATNEKLFFGSGTQLSVL.

This sequence joins TRBV5-1 and TRBJ2-2; tentatively, D is TRBD1 (5 bases). The CDR3 is 17 residues long. Trimming cost V 0 bases and J 6 bases, with 18 bases left between them. Germline V gene data show CDR1 as SGHRS and CDR2 as YFSETQ. The CDR3 DNA follows: TGCGCCAGCAGCTTGGCCGATAGGGGCAGGAGCGCCGGGGAGCTGTTTTTT. Translating it yields CASSLADRGRSAGELFF. Using reference TRBV5-1 and TRBJ2-2 for the parts outside the CDR3, the full variable domain is KAGVTQTPRYLIKTRGQQVTLSCSPISGHRSVSWYQQTPGQGLQFLFEYFSETQRNKGNFPGRFSGRQFSNSRSEMNVSTLELGDSALYLCASSLADRGRSAGELFFGEGSRLTVL.

The CDR3, as DNA: TGCGCCAGCAGCCCACTAGCGGCAGGGAACGAGCAGTACTTC. Translation gives CASSPLAAGNEQYF. The chain joins TRBV5-1 to TRBJ2-5; 8 bases fit TRBD2. The closer fit of TRBJ2-7 to the DNA end suggests the J call may be wrong. CDR1 is SGHRS and CDR2 is YFSETQ in the germline V gene. CDR3 length equals 14 residues.

This clone was detected only once. The chain employs TRBV5-6 and TRBJ2-2; 8 positions agree with TRBD1. The CDR3 extends over 16 amino acids. Losses at the gene ends were 3 bases for V and 5 bases for J; bases not matched to a gene: 9. The V gene's germline CDR1 is SGHDT and CDR2 YYEEEE. CDR3 protein: CASSWGTRGRTGELFF. The CDR3 region has the DNA TGTGCCAGCAGCTGGGGGACCAGGGGGCGTACCGGGGAGCTGTTTTTT.

This sequence joins TRBV18 and TRBJ2-7; TRBD1 matches at 12 bases. The CDR3 consists of 17 residues. V was pared by 6 bases and J by 2 bases, with 11 bases of the junction left unmatched. Germline V gene data show CDR1 as KGHSH and CDR2 as LQKENI. The CDR3 bases are TGTGCCAGCTCCTTGATTATTGGGGACAGGGGGCCCTACGAGCAGTACTTC. Translation: CASSLIIGDRGPYEQYF.

This clone was seen a handful of times. This chain joins TRBV5-1 and TRBJ2-3, with D possibly matching TRBD2 (5 bases). CDR1 and CDR2 from the germline V gene are SGHRS and YFSETQ. V dropped 1 base and J dropped 6 bases, with 12 bases sitting between them. The CDR3 is made up of 14 amino acids. The CDR3 coding sequence is TGCGCCAGCAGCTTGTACGAGGGCAGGGATACGCAGTATTTT. Encoded protein: CASSLYEGRDTQYF.

The chain joins TRBV5-1 to TRBJ1-3; perhaps TRBD1 as D (5 bases). The CDR3 consists of 17 residues. The V and J ends lost 4 bases and 1 base respectively, with 18 bases between them. CDR1 and CDR2 (germline): SGHRS, YFSETQ. The CDR3 region has the DNA TGCGCCAGCAGCCCAACGATGGGGGGAAGGTCTGGAAACACCATATATTTT. This encodes CASSPTMGGRSGNTIYF. Together with reference TRBV5-1 and TRBJ1-3, the CDR3 gives the full variable domain: KAGVTQTPRYLIKTRGQQVTLSCSPISGHRSVSWYQQTPGQGLQFLFEYFSETQRNKGNFPGRFSGRQFSNSRSEMNVSTLELGDSALYLCASSPTMGGRSGNTIYFGEGSWLTVV.

The rearrangement links TRBV2 to TRBJ1-1; D is undetermined. V was trimmed by 6 bases and J by 4 bases, leaving 3 bases between them. Germline assignment: CDR1 SNHLY and CDR2 FYNNEI. The CDR3 runs 10 residues. The CDR3, as DNA: TGTGCCAGCAGCGGCACTGAAGCTTTCTTT. As protein: CASSGTEAFF. Together with reference TRBV2 and TRBJ1-1, the CDR3 gives the full variable domain: EPEVTQTPSHQVTQMGQEVILRCVPISNHLYFYWYRQILGQKVEFLVSFYNNEISEKSEIFDDQFSVERPDGSNFTLKIRSTKLEDSAMYFCASSGTEAFFGQGTRLTVV.

The chain carries TRBV21-1 and TRBJ1-1; the D call TRBD1 from the table was never checked on the DNA. TRBV21-1 is listed as a pseudogene. The length of the CDR3 is 13 residues. The CDR3 DNA follows: TGTGCCAGCAGCAAAGCAGGGGGCACTGAAGCTTTCTTT. It specifies CASSKAGGTEAFF.

V and J are TRBV5-6 and TRBJ2-3; 12 bases map to TRBD2. The CDR3 totals 15 residues. Germline V lookup: CDR1 SGHDT, CDR2 YYEEEE. Germline trimming cut 3 bases from V and 7 bases from J; bases unmatched to any gene: 6. The CDR3 protein is CASSSGLAGHHTQYF. DNA of the CDR3: TGTGCCAGCAGCTCAGGACTAGCGGGACATCATACGCAGTATTTT.

The chain uses TRBV7-9 and TRBJ1-5, with D perhaps TRBD1 (5 bases). This CDR3 region has 15 residues. Germline V gives CDR1 SEHNR, CDR2 FQNEAQ (reference sequence). V was cut by 5 bases and J by 1 base, with 12 bases left in between. The CDR3 DNA follows: TGTGCCAGCAGCATGGTGGGGGGAAGCAATCAGCCCCAGCATTTT. Encoded protein: CASSMVGGSNQPQHF.

V usage is TRBV30 and J usage is TRBJ1-4; TRBD1 aligns across 8 bases. V gave up 8 bases and J gave up 7 bases; unmatched junction bases: 15. The length of the CDR3 is 15 residues. Looked up from germline, CDR1 is GTSNPN and CDR2 is SVGIG (reference sequence). In nucleotides, the CDR3 is TGTGCCGGTACCGCTCAGGGGGCGCGTCGTGAAAAACTGTTTTTT. It is translated as CAGTAQGARREKLFF.

V is TRBV7-2 and J is TRBJ2-2; 8 bases match TRBD1. This CDR3 is 15 amino acids long. Losses at the gene ends were 5 bases for V and 4 bases for J; bases not matched to a gene: 6. CDR1 and CDR2 (germline): SGHTA, FQGNSA. CDR3 sequence: CASSIDRGGTGELFF. CDR3 coding DNA: TGTGCCAGCAGCATTGACAGGGGCGGCACCGGGGAGCTGTTTTTT.

The J gene is TRBJ2-1, the V gene TRBV13, with D tentatively TRBD1 (5 bases). Per germline, CDR1 PRHDT and CDR2 FYEKMQ (reference sequence). With 4 bases removed from V and 0 bases from J, the gap between germline ends came to 13 bases. This CDR3 is built from 16 residues. Here the CDR3 DNA reads TGTGCCAGCAGCTGGCAACAGGAAAGCTCCTACAATGAGCAGTTCTTC. It yields the protein CASSWQQESSYNEQFF.

The genes are TRBV7-9 and TRBJ2-3, with 10 bases fitting TRBD2. This CDR3 has 19 amino acids. Germline V gene data show CDR1 as SEHNR and CDR2 as FQNEAQ (reference sequence). Trimming at V came to 1 base and at J to 5 bases, leaving 15 bases not matched to a gene. The chain's CDR3 is CASSLGVSSGSQMRDTQYF. CDR3 DNA sequence: TGTGCCAGCAGCTTAGGGGTGTCTAGCGGGAGTCAGATGAGAGATACGCAGTATTTT. The full variable domain, rest sourced from reference TRBV7-9 and TRBJ2-3, is DTGVSQNPRHKITKRGQNVTFRCDPISEHNRLYWYRQTLGQGPEFLTYFQNEAQLEKSRLLSDRFSAERPKGSFSTLEIQRTEQGDSAMYLCASSLGVSSGSQMRDTQYFGPGTRLTVL.

The chain is built from TRBV7-9 and TRBJ2-7; 12 nucleotides line up with TRBD2. Germline-derived CDR1 and CDR2 are SEHNR and FQNEAQ (reference sequence). Trimming took 5 bases from V and 7 from J; bases not matched to a gene: 12. The CDR3 has 16 amino acids. The CDR3 loop is CASSPRTSGDLREQYF. CDR3 bases: TGTGCCAGCAGCCCACGGACTAGCGGGGACTTGAGAGAGCAGTACTTC.

In its sample, this clone was seen a few times. The V and J genes are TRBV5-5 and TRBJ2-2, with 7 nucleotides matching TRBD2. J lost 0 bases, V lost 3 bases, and 2 bases had no gene match. The germline V gene encodes CDR1 SGHKS and CDR2 YYEKEE (reference sequence). The CDR3 is 15 amino acids. CDR3 nucleotides: TGTGCCAGCAGCTGGGGAGGGACGAACACCGGGGAGCTGTTTTTT. Translating gives CASSWGGTNTGELFF.

The chain uses TRBV5-5 and TRBJ1-1; D perhaps matches TRBD1 (6 bases). Trimming took 0 bases from V and 5 from J, leaving 8 bases between them. From germline, CDR1 is SGHKS and CDR2 YYEKEE (reference sequence). The CDR3 extends over 13 amino acids. CDR3: CASSLERGTEAFF. The CDR3 coding sequence is TGTGCCAGCAGCTTGGAAAGGGGGACTGAAGCTTTCTTT.

V gene TRBV5-1 combines with J gene TRBJ2-1, with D possibly being TRBD2 (6 bases). The germline V gene has CDR1 SGHRS and CDR2 YFSETQ. Trimming took off 4 bases at V and 2 bases at J, with 16 bases between the two ends. The CDR3 is made up of 16 amino acids. The CDR3 is CASSKGASAAYNEQFF. In DNA form, the CDR3 reads TGCGCCAGCAGCAAGGGAGCTAGCGCGGCCTACAATGAGCAGTTCTTC.

V and J are TRBV28 and TRBJ1-5, with D uncertain. V lost 3 bases and J 2 bases, leaving 8 bases between the germline ends. This CDR3 has 14 residues. Germline V CDR1 and CDR2: MDHEN, SYDVKM. CDR3 bases: TGTGCCAGCAGTTTCGGAGTGGGCAATCAGCCCCAGCATTTT. It translates to CASSFGVGNQPQHF.

V usage is TRBV6-1 and J usage is TRBJ2-7, with 12 bases matching TRBD2. The V gene end was trimmed by 3 bases and the J gene end by 5 bases; junction bases not matched to a gene: 5. The CDR3 has 15 amino acids. Germline V gene lookup returns CDR1 MNHNS and CDR2 SASEGT. CDR3 nucleotide sequence: TGTGCCAGCAGTGAGGAGACTAGCGGGAGTAACGAGCAGTACTTC. This sequence encodes CASSEETSGSNEQYF.

This clone was recorded once. The chain uses TRBV9 and TRBJ1-1; 7 nucleotides line up with TRBD1. CDR1 is SGDLS, CDR2 YYNGEE, per germline. The CDR3 totals 16 residues. The J segment lost 3 bases and the V segment lost 2 bases, leaving 10 bases of the junction unmatched. Written as DNA, the CDR3 is TGTGCCAGCAGCGTTACAGGGGACGCGGTGGACACTGAAGCTTTCTTT. Its translation: CASSVTGDAVDTEAFF.

The chain recombines TRBV23-1 with TRBJ1-5; D might be TRBD1 (6 bases). TRBV23-1 belongs to the ORF category, with a function that is uncertain. Trimming left V 0 bases short and J 5 bases short, with 14 bases between. The CDR3 consists of 16 residues. The CDR3 loop is CASSQSYLGGHQPQHF. In DNA form, the CDR3 reads TGCGCCAGCAGTCAATCGTACTTGGGGGGGCATCAGCCCCAGCATTTT.

The V gene is TRBV29-1, the J gene TRBJ2-1, with D maybe TRBD2 (7 bases). With 5 bases removed from V and 4 bases from J, the gap between germline ends came to 21 bases. The germline gives CDR1 SQVTM, CDR2 ANQGSEA. The CDR3 runs 16 residues. CDR3 protein: CSVPGALGTTYNEQFF. The CDR3 DNA sequence: TGCAGCGTTCCGGGGGCCCTGGGGACTACATACAATGAGCAGTTCTTC.